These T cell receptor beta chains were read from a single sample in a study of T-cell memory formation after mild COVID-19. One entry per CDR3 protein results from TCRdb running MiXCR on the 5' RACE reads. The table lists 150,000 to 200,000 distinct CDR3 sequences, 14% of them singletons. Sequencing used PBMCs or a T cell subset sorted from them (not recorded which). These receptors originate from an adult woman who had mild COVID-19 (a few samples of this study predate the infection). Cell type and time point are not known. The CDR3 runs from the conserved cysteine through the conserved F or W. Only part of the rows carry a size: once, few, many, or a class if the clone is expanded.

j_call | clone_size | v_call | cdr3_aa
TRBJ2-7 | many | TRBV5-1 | CASNPDTSYEQYF
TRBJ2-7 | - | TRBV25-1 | CASSELSGDSGEQYF
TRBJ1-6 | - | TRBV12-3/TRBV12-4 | CAIDDTLSYNSPLHF
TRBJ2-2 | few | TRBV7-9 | CASSLAPGENTGELFF
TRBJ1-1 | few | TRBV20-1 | CSAGTAGEAFF
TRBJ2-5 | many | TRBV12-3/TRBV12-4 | CASSWRGLAGETQYF
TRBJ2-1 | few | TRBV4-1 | CASSGLAGGYNEQFF
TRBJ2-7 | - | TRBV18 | CASSDGQGVSYEQYF
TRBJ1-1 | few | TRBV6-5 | CASSYRDYTEAFF
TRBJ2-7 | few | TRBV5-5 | CASSLAAATRGYEQYF
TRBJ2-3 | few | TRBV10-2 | CASSWDLTQYF
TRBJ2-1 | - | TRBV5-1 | CASSLAGLALDEQFF
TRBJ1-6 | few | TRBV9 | CASSVEHGANSPLHF
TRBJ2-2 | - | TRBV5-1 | CASSSSPGQGPTGELFF
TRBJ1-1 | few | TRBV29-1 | CSVVERGMNTEAFF
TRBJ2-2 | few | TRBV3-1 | CASSHYGQGANTGELFF
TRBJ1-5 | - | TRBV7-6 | CASSLQETDQPQHF
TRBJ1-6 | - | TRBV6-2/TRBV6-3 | CASGQNSPLHF
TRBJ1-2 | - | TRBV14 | CASSPSTTGSNGYTF
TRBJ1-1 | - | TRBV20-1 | CSAFIMSVGTEAFF
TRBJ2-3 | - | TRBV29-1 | CSALTESTDTQYF
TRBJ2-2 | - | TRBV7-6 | CASTPSITLLNTGELFF
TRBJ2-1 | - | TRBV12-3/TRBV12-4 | CASSFLGPYNEQFF
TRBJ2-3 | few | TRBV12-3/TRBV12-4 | CASGGTLPDTQYF
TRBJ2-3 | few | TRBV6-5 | CASSYSTGLGQSTDTQYF
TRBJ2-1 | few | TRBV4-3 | CASSQDLAGEQFF
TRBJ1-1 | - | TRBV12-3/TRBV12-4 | CASSTTGAQGTEAFF
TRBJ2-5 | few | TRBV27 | CASSLVGLGQETQYF
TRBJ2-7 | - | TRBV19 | CASSPRAGGLYEQYF
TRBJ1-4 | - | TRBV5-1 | CASSLTGEREKLFF
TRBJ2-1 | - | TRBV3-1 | CASSQGWRLNNEQFF
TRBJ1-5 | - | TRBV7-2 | CASSLALSANQPQHF
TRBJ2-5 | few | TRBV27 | CASSLSEWETQYF
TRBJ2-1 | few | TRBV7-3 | CASSFSSGSIYNEQFF
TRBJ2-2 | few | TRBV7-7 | CASSPPHPNTGELFF
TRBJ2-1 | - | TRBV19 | CASSRFQGSYNEQFF